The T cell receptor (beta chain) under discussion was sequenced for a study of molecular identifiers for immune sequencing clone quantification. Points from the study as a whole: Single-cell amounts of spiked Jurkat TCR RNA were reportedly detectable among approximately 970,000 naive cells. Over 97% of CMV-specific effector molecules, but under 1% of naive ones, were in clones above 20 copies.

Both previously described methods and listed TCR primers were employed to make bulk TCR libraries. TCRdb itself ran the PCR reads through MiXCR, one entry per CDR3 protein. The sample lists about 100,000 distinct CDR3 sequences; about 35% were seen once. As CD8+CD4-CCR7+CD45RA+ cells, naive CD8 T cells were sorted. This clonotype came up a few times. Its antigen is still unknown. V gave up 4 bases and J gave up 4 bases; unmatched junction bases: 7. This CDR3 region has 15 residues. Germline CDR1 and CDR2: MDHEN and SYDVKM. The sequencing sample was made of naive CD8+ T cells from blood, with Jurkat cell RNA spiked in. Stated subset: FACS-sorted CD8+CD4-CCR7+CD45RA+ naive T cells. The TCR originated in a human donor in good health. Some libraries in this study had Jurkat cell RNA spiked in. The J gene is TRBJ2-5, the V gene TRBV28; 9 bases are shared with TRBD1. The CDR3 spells CASSSLQGASETQYF. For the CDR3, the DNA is TGTGCCAGCAGTTCGCTACAGGGGGCATCAGAGACCCAGTACTTC.